This TCR beta chain was sequenced during a study of blood T cells in healthy people across ages. Study results and limitations: The percentage of naive T cells correlated strongly with TCR beta diversity.

As concerns this clonotype: Its target is not known.

This CDR3 is built from 16 residues. Germline-derived CDR1 and CDR2 are MNHEY and SMNVEV (reference sequence). V shed 5 bases and J 2 bases; nucleotides not matched to a gene: 5. Together with a sample-barcoded 5' primer, a J-beta primer mix was included in a second PCR lasting roughly 6 to 12 cycles. TCRdb reanalysed the 5' RACE reads using MiXCR and keeps one entry per CDR3 protein. The sample has hundreds of thousands of distinct CDR3 sequences; more than 50% are singletons. The gene calls are TRBV27 and TRBJ2-6, with 8 bases fitting TRBD1. The specimen was blood. The clonotype was recovered from a man aged 35 to 55 in good health. The CDR3 loop is CASSRQGIPGANVLTF. As DNA, the CDR3 is TGTGCCAGCAGTCGACAGGGGATCCCTGGGGCCAACGTCCTGACTTTC.